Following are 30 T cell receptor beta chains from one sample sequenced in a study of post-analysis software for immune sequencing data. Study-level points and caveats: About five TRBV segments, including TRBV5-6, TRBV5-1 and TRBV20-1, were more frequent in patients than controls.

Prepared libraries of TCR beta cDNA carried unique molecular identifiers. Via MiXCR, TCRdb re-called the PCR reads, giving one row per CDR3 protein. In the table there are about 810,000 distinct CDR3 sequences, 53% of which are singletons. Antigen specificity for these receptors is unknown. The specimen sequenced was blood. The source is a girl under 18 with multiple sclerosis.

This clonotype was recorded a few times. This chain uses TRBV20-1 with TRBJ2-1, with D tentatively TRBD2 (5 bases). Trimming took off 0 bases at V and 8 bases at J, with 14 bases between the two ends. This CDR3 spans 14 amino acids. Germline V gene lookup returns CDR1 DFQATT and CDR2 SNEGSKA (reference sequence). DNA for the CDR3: TGCAGTGCTAGAGATAGCCGGGATTTCCATGAGCAGTTCTTC. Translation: CSARDSRDFHEQFF.

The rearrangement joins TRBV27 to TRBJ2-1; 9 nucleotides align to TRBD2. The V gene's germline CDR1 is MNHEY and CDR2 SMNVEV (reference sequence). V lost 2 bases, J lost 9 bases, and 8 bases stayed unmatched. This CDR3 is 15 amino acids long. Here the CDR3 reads CASSLEAGGHGEQFF. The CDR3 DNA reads TGTGCCAGCAGTTTAGAGGCGGGAGGGCATGGTGAGCAGTTCTTC.

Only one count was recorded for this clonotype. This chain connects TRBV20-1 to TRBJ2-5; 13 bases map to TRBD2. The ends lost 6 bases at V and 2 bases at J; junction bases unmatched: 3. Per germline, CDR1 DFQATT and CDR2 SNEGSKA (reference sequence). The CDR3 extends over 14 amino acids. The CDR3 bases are TGCAGTGCCCCGACTAGCGGGAGGCAAGAGACCCAGTACTTC. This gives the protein CSAPTSGRQETQYF.

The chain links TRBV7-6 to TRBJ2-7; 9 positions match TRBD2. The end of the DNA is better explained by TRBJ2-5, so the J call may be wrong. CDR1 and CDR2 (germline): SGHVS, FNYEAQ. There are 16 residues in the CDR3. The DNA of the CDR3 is TGTGCCAGCAGCTTAGTTCTAAGCGGGAGGAGTGAGACCCAGTACTTC. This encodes CASSLVLSGRSETQYF.

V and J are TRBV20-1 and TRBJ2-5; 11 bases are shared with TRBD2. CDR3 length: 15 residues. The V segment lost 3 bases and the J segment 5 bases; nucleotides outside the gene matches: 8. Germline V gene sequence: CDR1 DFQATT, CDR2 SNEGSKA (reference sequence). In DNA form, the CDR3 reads TGCAGTGCTAGGTCGATAGCGGGAGGGTCCGAGACCCAGTACTTC. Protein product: CSARSIAGGSETQYF.

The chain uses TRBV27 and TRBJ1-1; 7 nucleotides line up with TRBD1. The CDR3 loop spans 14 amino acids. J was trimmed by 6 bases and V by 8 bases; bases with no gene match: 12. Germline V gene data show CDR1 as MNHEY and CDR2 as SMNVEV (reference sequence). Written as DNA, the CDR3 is TGTGCCAGCCGACCGCAGGGGGGGTGGGCTGAAGCTTTCTTT. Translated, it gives CASRPQGGWAEAFF.

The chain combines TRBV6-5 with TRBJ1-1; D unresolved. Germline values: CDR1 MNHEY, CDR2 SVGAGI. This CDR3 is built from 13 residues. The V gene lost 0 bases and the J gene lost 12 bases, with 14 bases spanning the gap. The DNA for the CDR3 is TGTGCCAGCAGTTACTCGATAGATGGGAATCCTTTCTTT. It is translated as CASSYSIDGNPFF.

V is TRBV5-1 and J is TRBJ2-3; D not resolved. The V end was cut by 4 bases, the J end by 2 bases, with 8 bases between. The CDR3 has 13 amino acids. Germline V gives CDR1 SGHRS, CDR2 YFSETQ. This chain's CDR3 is CASSRIYTDTQYF. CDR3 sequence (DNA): TGCGCCAGCAGCCGAATTTACACAGATACGCAGTATTTT.

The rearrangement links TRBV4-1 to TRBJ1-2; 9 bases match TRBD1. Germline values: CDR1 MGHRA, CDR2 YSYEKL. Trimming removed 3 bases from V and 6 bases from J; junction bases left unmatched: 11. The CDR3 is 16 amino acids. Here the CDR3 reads CASSHPATGGIDGYTF. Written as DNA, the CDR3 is TGCGCCAGCAGCCACCCCGCGACAGGGGGTATAGATGGCTACACCTTC.

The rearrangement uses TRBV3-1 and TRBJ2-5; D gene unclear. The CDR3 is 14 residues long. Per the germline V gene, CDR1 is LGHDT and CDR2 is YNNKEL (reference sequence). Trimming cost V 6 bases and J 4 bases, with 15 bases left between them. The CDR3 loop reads CASSKDLIVETQYF. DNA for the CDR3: TGTGCCAGCAGTAAGGACCTGATTGTAGAGACCCAGTACTTC.

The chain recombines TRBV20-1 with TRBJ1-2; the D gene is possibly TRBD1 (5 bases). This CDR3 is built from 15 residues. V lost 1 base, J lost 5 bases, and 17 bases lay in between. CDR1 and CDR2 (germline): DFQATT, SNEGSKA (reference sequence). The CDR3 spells CSARAFGDRNYGYTF. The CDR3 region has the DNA TGCAGTGCTAGAGCGTTCGGGGACCGCAATTATGGCTACACCTTC.

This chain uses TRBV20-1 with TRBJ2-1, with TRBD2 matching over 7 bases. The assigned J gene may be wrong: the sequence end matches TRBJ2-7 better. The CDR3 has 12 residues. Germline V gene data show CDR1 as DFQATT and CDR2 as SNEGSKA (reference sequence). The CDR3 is CSLRGRAYEQYF. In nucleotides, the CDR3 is TGCAGCCTTCGGGGGAGGGCCTACGAGCAGTACTTC.

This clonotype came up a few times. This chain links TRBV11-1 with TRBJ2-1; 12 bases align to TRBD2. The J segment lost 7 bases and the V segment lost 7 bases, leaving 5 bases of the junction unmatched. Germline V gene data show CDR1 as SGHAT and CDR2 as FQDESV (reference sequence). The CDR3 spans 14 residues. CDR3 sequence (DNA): TGTGCCAGCACCTTGGGGACTAGCGGGAATGAGCAGTTCTTC. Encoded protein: CASTLGTSGNEQFF.

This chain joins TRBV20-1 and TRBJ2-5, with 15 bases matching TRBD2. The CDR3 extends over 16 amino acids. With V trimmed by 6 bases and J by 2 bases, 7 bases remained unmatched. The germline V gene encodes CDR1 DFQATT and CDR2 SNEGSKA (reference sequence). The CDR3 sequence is CSALGLAGGLQETQYF. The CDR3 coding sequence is TGCAGTGCGCTGGGACTAGCGGGGGGACTTCAAGAGACCCAGTACTTC.

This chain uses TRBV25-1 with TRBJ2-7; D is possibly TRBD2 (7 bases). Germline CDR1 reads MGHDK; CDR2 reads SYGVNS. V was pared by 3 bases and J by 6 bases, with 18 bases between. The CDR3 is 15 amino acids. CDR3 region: CASSDSGRARGEQYF. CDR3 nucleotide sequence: TGTGCCAGCAGTGATTCGGGGAGGGCCAGGGGCGAGCAGTACTTC.

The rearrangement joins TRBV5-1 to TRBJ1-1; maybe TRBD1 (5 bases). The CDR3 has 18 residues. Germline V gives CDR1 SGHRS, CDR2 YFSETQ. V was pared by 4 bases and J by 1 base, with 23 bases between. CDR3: CASSPPGRATFGNTEAFF. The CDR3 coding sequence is TGCGCCAGCAGCCCTCCTGGCAGGGCGACCTTCGGGAACACTGAAGCTTTCTTT. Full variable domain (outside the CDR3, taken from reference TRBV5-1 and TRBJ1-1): KAGVTQTPRYLIKTRGQQVTLSCSPISGHRSVSWYQQTPGQGLQFLFEYFSETQRNKGNFPGRFSGRQFSNSRSEMNVSTLELGDSALYLCASSPPGRATFGNTEAFFGQGTRLTVV.

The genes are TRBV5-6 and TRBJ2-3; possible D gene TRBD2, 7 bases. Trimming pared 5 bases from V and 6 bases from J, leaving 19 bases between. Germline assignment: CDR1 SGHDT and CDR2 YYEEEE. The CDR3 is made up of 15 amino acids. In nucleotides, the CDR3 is TGTGCCAGCAGACTGGGCGGGGGCGGCTCGGATACGCAGTATTTT. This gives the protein CASRLGGGGSDTQYF.

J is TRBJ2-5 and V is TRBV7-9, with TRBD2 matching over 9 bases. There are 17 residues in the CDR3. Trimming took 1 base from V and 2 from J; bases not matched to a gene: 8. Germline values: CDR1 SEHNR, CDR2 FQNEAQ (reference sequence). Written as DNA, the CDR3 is TGTGCCAGCAGCTTAGGGTTACAGCGGGGGGTTCAAGAGACCCAGTACTTC. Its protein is CASSLGLQRGVQETQYF.

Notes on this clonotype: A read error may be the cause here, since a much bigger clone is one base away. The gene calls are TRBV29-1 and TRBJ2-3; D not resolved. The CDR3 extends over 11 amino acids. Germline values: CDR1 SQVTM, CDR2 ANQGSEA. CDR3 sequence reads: CKDSYTDTQYF. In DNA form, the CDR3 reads TGCAAAGATTCATACACAGATACGCAGTATTTT.

The CDR3, as DNA: TGTGCCAGCAGCTTTGACAGGGTGATGGGGACCCAGTACTTC. Its protein product is CASSFDRVMGTQYF. This rearrangement joins TRBV7-8 to TRBJ2-5; TRBD1 matches 7 bases. V dropped 3 bases and J dropped 7; count of bases not matched to a gene: 8. The CDR3 loop spans 14 amino acids. Germline V gene data show CDR1 as SGHVS and CDR2 as FQNEAQ.

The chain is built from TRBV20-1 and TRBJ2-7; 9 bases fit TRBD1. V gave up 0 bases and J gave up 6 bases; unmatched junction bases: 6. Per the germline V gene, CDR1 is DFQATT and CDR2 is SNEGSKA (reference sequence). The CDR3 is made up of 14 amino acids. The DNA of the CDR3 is TGCAGTGCTAGAGATCGAGGGACAGGGAGCGAGCAGTACTTC. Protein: CSARDRGTGSEQYF.

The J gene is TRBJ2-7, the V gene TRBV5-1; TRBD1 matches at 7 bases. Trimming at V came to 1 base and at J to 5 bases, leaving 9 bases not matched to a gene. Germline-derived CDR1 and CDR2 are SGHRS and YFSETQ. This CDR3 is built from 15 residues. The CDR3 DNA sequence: TGCGCCAGCAGCTTGTCCCCGATAGGGGGCAACGAGCAGTACTTC. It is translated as CASSLSPIGGNEQYF.

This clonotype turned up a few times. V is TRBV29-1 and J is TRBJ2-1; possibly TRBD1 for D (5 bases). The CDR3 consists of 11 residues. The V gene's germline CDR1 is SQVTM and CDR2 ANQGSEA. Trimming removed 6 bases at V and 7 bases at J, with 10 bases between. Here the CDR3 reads CSVRRGNEQFF. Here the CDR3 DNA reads TGCAGCGTCCGTAGGGGTAATGAGCAGTTCTTC.

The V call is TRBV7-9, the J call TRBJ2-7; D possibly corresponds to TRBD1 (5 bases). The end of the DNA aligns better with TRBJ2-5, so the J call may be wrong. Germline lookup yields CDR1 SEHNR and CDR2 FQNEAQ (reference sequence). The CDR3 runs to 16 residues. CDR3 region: CASSLARTPGRGTQYF. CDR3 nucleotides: TGTGCCAGCAGCTTAGCGCGGACACCAGGGCGAGGGACCCAGTACTTC.

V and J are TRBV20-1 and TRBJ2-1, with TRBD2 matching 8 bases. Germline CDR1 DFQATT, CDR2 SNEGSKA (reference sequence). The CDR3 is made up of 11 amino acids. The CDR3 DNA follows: TGCAGACCTAGCGGGCCAAATGAGCAGTTCTTC. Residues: CRPSGPNEQFF.

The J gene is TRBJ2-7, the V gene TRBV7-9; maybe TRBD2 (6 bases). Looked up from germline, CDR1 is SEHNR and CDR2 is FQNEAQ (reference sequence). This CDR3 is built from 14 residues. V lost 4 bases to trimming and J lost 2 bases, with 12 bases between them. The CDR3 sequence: CASSSNGSPYEQYF. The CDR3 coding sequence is TGTGCCAGCAGCTCTAACGGGAGCCCCTACGAGCAGTACTTC.

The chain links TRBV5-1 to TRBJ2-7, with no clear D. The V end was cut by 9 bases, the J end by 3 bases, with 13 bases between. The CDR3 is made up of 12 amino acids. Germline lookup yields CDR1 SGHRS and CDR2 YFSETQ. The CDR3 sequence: CAILTHNYEQYF. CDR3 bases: TGCGCCATCCTGACACATAACTACGAGCAGTACTTC. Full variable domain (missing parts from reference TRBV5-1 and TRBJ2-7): KAGVTQTPRYLIKTRGQQVTLSCSPISGHRSVSWYQQTPGQGLQFLFEYFSETQRNKGNFPGRFSGRQFSNSRSEMNVSTLELGDSALYLCAILTHNYEQYFGPGTRLTVT.

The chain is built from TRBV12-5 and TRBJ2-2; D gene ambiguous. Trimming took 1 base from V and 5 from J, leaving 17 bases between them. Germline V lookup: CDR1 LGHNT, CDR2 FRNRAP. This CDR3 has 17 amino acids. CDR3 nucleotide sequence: TGTGCTAGTGGTTTGGGACGTGGTCTGCTGCGTACCGGGGAGCTGTTTTTT. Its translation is CASGLGRGLLRTGELFF.

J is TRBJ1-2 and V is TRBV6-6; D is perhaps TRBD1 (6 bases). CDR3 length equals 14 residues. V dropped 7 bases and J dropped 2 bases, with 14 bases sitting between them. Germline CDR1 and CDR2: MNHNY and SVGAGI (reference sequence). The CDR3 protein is CASKGGTENYGYTF. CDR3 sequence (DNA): TGTGCCAGCAAGGGGGGGACGGAGAACTATGGCTACACCTTC.

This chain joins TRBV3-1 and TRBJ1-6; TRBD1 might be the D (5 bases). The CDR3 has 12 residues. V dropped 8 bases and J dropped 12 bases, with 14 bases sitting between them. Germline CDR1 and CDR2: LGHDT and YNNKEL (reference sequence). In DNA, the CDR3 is TGTGCCAGCGCAGTCTGGGGGATACCCCTCCACTTT. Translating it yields CASAVWGIPLHF.